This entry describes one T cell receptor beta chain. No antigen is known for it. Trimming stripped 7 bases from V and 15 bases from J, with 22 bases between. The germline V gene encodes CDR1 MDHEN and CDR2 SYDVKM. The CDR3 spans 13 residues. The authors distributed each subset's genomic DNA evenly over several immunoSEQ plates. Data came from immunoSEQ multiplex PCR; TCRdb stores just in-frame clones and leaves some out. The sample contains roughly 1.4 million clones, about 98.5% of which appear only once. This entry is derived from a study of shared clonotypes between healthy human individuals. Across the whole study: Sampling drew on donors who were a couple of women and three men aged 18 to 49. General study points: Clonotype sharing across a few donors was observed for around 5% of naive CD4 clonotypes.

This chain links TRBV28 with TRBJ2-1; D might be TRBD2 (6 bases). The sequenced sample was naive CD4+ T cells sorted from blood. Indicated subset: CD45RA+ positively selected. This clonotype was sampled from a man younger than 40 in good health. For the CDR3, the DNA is TGTGCCAGCATGACGGCCGACTTCGCTAGCGCGTTCTTC. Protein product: CASMTADFASAFF.